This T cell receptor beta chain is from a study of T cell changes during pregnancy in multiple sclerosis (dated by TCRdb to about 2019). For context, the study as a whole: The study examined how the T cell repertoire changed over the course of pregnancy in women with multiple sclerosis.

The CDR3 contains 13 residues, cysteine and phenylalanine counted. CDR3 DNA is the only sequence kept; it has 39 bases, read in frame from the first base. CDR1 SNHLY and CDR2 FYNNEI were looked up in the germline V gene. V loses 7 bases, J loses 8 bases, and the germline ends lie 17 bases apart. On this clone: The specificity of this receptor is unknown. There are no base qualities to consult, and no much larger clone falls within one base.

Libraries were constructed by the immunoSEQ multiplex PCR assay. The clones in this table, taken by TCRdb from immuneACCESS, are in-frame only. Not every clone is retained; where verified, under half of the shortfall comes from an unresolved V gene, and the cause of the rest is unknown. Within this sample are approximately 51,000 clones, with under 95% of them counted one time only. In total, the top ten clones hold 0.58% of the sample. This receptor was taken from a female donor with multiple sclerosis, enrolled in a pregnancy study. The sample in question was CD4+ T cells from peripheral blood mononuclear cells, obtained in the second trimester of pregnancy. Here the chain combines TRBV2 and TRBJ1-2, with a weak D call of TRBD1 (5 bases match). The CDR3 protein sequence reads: CASNRGDARGYTF. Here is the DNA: TGTGCCAGCAACCGCGGGGACGCGCGGGGCTACACCTTC.